This record concerns one T cell receptor beta chain sequence. As yet, its antigen is unknown. This sample was included in a study of CD8 T cells in ankylosing spondylitis. Findings and limits, study-wide: Matched synovial fluid from ankylosing spondylitis patients was reported to be enriched for disease-linked clones.

TCRdb re-analysed the 5' RACE reads in MiXCR, keeping a single row per CDR3 protein. Of just under 350,000 distinct CDR3 sequences listed, roughly 14% were seen once; the top ten hold around 1%. The CDR3 is 14 amino acids. Trimming pared 4 bases from V and 4 bases from J, leaving 13 bases between. Per germline, CDR1 LGHDT and CDR2 YNNKEL (reference sequence). The receptor was derived from a male donor with ankylosing spondylitis or in good health (not recorded which). The specimen was blood, either unsorted or a sorted T cell fraction (not recorded which). This chain uses TRBV3-1 with TRBJ1-1; perhaps TRBD1 as D (5 bases). The CDR3 protein is CASSPGPGSTEAFF. The CDR3 nucleotides read TGTGCCAGCAGCCCCGGGCCAGGGAGCACTGAAGCTTTCTTT. Complete variable domain (other parts from reference TRBV3-1 and TRBJ1-1): DTAVSQTPKYLVTQMGNDKSIKCEQNLGHDTMYWYKQDSKKFLKIMFSYNNKELIINETVPNRFSPKSPDKAHLNLHINSLELGDSAVYFCASSPGPGSTEAFFGQGTRLTVV.